Listed below are T cell receptor beta chains from one sample, sequenced in a study of control samples from healthy donors and cancer patients. The data were produced by immunoSEQ multiplex PCR, yet TCRdb's version contains in-frame clones alone and is incomplete. Of 150,000 or so clones in the sample, about 91% were seen once. Sample: blood. These receptors originate from a woman in her twenties or thirties in good health. The CDR3 runs from the conserved cysteine through the conserved F or W. The D gene is left open where the match is weak. Only part of the rows carry a size: once, few, many, or a class if the clone is expanded.

V gene,J gene,D gene,clone size,CDR3 protein,CDR3 DNA
TRBV6-6,TRBJ2-1,TRBD2,NA,CASSYSASGYEQFF,TGTGCCAGCAGTTACTCGGCTAGCGGGTATGAGCAGTTCTTC
TRBV3-1/TRBV3-2,TRBJ2-1,TRBD1,NA,CASSQDPGRGREQFF,TGTGCCAGCAGCCAAGATCCTGGCAGGGGGAGAGAGCAGTTCTTC
TRBV9,TRBJ2-1,TRBD1,NA,CASSYPGQVEQFF,TGTGCCAGCAGCTACCCGGGACAGGTCGAGCAGTTCTTC
TRBV2,TRBJ2-3,TRBD2,NA,CASRETLAGYTDTQYF,TGTGCCAGCAGAGAAACCCTAGCGGGATACACAGATACGCAGTATTTT
TRBV19,TRBJ2-5,NA,NA,CASSIGLKETQYF,TGTGCCAGTAGTATCGGACTAAAAGAGACCCAGTACTTC
TRBV5-4,TRBJ2-2,TRBD2,NA,CASSLESGAWTGELFF,TGTGCCAGCAGCTTGGAAAGCGGGGCGTGGACCGGGGAGCTGTTTTTT
TRBV5-1,TRBJ2-5,NA,NA,CASSLGGTQYF,TGCGCCAGCAGCCTGGGGGGGACCCAGTACTTC
TRBV7-8,TRBJ1-1,TRBD1,NA,CASSSTGVGTEAFF,TGTGCCAGCAGCTCTACAGGGGTAGGGACTGAAGCTTTCTTT
TRBV27,TRBJ1-5,NA,NA,CASSLRGAGNQPQHF,TGTGCCAGCAGTTTAAGGGGGGCTGGCAATCAGCCCCAGCATTTT
TRBV3-1/TRBV3-2,TRBJ2-7,TRBD2,NA,CASSPREAPYEQYF,TGTGCCAGCAGCCCGCGGGAGGCTCCCTACGAGCAGTACTTC
TRBV11-1,TRBJ2-3,NA,NA,CASSPNDGSNTQYF,TGTGCCAGCAGCCCCAACGACGGCAGTAATACGCAGTATTTT
TRBV2,TRBJ2-1,NA,once,CATSLGGYNEQFF,TGTGCCACCTCCCTGGGGGGTTACAATGAGCAGTTCTTC
TRBV5-1,TRBJ1-2,NA,once,CASRSLATAANYGYTF,TGCGCCAGCAGATCGCTTGCGACGGCCGCTAACTATGGCTACACCTTC
TRBV9,TRBJ1-1,NA,NA,CASSWETELNTEAFF,TGTGCCAGCAGCTGGGAGACAGAGCTGAACACTGAAGCTTTCTTT
TRBV5-4,TRBJ1-1,NA,NA,CASSLNTEAFF,TGTGCCAGCAGCTTAAACACTGAAGCTTTCTTT
TRBV7-9,TRBJ2-5,NA,once,CASSLERGWETQYF,TGTGCCAGCAGCTTAGAGAGGGGGTGGGAGACCCAGTACTTC
TRBV20-1,TRBJ1-1,NA,NA,CSVIRDTEAFF,TGCAGTGTCATCCGGGACACTGAAGCTTTCTTT
TRBV11-3,TRBJ1-3,NA,NA,CASSLSGPGNTIYF,TGTGCCAGCAGCTTATCAGGGCCCGGAAACACCATATATTTT
TRBV23-1,TRBJ2-2,NA,NA,CASSQSGGLHTGELFF,TGCGCCAGCAGTCAATCGGGGGGACTCCACACCGGGGAGCTGTTTTTT
TRBV9,TRBJ1-1,NA,few,CASSVSLGRENTEAFF,TGTGCCAGCAGCGTGTCCCTCGGCAGGGAGAACACTGAAGCTTTCTTT
TRBV15,TRBJ2-7,TRBD2,NA,CATSMGLGSTVLPRREQYF,TGTGCCACCAGCATGGGACTAGGCTCGACCGTTCTCCCGAGGAGGGAGCAGTACTTC
TRBV16,TRBJ2-7,TRBD1,NA,CASSRGQGSYEQYF,TGTGCCAGCAGCCGAGGACAGGGCTCTTACGAGCAGTACTTC